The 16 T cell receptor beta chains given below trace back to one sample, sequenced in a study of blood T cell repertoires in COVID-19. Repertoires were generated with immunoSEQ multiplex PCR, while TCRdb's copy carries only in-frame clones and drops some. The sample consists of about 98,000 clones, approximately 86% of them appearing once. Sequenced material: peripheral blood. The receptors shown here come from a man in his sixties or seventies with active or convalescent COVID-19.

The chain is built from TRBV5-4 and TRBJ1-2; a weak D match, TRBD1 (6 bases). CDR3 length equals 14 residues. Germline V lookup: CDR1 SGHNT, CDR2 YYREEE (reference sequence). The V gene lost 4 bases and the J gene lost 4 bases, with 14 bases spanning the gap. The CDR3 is CASSLSGTSYGYTF. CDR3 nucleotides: TGTGCCAGCAGCCTCTCCGGGACATCCTATGGCTACACCTTC.

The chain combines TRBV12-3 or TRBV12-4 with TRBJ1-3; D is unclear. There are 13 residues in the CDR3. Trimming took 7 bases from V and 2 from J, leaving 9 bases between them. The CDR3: CASKHTAGNTIYF. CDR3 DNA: TGTGCCAGCAAACACACCGCTGGAAACACCATATATTTT.

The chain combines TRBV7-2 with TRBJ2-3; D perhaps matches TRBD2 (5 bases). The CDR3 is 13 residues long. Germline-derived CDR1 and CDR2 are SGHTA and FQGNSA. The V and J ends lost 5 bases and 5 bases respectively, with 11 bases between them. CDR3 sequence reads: CASSAGLGDTQYF. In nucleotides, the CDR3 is TGTGCCAGCAGCGCGGGCTTGGGAGATACGCAGTATTTT.

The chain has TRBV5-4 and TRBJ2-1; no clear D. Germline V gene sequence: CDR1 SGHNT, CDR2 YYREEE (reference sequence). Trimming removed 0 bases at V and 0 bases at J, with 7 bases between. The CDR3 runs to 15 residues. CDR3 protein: CASSLGRSSYNEQFF. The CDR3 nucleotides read TGTGCCAGCAGCTTGGGTCGGAGCTCCTACAATGAGCAGTTCTTC.

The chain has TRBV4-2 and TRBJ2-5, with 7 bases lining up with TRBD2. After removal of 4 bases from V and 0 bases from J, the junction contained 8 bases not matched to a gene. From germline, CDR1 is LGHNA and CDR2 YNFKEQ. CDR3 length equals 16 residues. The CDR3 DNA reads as TGTGCCAGCAGCCCACTGTCGGGGGGATACCAAGAGACCCAGTACTTC. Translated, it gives CASSPLSGGYQETQYF.

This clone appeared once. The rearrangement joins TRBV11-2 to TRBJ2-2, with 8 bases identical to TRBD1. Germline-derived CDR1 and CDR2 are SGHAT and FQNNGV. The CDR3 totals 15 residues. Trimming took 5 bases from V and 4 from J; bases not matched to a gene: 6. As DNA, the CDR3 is TGTGCCAGCAGCCAGGACAGGGTGGGCACCGGGGAGCTGTTTTTT. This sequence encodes CASSQDRVGTGELFF.

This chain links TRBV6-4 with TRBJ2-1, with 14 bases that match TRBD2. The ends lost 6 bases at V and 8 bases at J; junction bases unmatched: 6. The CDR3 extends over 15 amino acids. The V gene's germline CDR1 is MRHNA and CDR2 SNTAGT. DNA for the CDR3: TGTGCCAGCAGCGACGGACTAGCGGGGGGAGATGAGCAGTTCTTC. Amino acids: CASSDGLAGGDEQFF.

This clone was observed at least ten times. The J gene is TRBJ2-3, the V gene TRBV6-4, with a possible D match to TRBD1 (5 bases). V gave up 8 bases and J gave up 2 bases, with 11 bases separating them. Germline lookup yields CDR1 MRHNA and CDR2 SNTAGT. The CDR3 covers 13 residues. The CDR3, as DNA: TGTGCCAGCGGGGCTGGTCACACAGATACGCAGTATTTT. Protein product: CASGAGHTDTQYF.

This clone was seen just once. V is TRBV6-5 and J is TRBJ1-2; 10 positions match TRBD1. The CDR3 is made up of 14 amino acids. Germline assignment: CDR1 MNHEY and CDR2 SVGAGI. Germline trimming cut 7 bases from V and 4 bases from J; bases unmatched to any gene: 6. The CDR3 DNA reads TGTGCCAGCACTCCGACAGGGGGCCTCTATGGCTACACCTTC. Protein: CASTPTGGLYGYTF.

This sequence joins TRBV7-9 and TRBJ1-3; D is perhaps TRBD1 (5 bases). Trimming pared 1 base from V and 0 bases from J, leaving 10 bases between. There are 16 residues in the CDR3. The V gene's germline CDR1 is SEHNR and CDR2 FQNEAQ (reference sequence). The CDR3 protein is CASSLDWGRSGNTIYF. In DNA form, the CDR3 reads TGTGCCAGCAGCTTAGATTGGGGCCGCTCTGGAAACACCATATATTTT.

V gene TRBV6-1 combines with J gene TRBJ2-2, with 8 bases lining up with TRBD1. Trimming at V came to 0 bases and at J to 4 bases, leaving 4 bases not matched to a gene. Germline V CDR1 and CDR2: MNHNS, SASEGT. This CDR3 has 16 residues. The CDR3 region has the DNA TGTGCCAGCAGTGAAGCGTGGACAGGGCCCACCGGGGAGCTGTTTTTT. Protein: CASSEAWTGPTGELFF.

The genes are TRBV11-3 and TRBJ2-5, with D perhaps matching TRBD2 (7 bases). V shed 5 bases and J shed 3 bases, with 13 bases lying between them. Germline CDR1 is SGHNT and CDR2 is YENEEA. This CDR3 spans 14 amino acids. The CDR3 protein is CASSHWGGEETQYF. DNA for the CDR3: TGTGCCAGCAGCCATTGGGGGGGCGAAGAGACCCAGTACTTC.

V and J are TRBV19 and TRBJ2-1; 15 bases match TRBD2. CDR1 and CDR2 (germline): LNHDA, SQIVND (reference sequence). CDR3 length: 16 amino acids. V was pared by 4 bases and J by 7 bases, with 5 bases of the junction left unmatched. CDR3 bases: TGTGCCAGTAGTACCTCCGGGACTAGCGGGGGGAATGAGCAGTTCTTC. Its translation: CASSTSGTSGGNEQFF.

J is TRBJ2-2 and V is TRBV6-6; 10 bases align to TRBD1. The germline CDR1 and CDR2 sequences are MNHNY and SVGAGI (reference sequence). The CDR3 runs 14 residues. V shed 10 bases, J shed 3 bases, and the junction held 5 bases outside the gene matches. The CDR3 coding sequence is TGTGCCACCTGGGACAGGGGCGACACCGGGGAGCTGTTTTTT. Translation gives CATWDRGDTGELFF.

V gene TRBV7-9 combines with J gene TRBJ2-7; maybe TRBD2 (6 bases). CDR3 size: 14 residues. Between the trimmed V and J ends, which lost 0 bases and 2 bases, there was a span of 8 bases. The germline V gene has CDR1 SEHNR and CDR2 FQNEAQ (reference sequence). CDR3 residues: CASSLASGPYEQYF. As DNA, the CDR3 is TGTGCCAGCAGCTTAGCTAGCGGCCCCTACGAGCAGTACTTC.

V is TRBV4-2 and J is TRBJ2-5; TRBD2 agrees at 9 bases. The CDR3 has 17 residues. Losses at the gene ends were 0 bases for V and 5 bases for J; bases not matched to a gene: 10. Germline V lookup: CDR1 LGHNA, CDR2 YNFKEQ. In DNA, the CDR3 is TGTGCCAGCAGCCAAGACGGGGTAGCGGGGGCGGGGGAGACCCAGTACTTC. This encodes CASSQDGVAGAGETQYF.